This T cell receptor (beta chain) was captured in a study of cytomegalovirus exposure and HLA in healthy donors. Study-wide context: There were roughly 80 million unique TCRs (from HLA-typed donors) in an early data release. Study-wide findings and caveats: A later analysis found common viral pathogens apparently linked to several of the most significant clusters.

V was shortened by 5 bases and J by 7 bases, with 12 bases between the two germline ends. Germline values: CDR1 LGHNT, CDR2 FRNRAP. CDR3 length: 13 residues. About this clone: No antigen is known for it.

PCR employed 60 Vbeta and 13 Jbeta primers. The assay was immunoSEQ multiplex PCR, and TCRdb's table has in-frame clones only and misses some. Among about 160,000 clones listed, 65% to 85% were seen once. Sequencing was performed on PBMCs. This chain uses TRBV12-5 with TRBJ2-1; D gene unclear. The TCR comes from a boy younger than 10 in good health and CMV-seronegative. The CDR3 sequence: CASGLLNVNEQFF. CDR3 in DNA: TGTGCTAGTGGTCTATTGAATGTTAATGAGCAGTTCTTC. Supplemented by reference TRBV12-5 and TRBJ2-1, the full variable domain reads DARVTQTPRHKVTEMGQEVTMRCQPILGHNTVFWYRQTMMQGLELLAYFRNRAPLDDSGMPKDRFSAEMPDATLATLKIQPSEPRDSAVYFCASGLLNVNEQFFGPGTRLTVL.